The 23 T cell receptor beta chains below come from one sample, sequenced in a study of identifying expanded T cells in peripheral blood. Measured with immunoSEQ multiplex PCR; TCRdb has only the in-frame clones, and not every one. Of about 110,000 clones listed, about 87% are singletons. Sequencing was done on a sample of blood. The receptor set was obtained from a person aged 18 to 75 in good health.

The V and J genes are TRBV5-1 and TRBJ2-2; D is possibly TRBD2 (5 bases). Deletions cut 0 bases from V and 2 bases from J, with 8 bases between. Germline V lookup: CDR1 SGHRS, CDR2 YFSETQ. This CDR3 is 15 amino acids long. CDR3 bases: TGCGCCAGCAGCTTGGTGGGAGTCAACACCGGGGAGCTGTTTTTT. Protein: CASSLVGVNTGELFF.

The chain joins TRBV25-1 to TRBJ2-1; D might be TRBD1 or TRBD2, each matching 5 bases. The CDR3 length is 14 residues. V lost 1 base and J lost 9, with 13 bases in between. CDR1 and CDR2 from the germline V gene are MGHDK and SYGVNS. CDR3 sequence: CASSEFWGRGEQFF. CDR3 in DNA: TGTGCCAGCAGTGAATTTTGGGGGAGAGGTGAGCAGTTCTTC.

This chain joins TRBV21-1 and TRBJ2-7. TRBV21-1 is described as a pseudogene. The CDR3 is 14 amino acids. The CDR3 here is CASSRGGQSGEQYF. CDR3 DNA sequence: TGTGCCAGCAGCAGAGGGGGGCAGTCTGGGGAGCAGTACTTC.

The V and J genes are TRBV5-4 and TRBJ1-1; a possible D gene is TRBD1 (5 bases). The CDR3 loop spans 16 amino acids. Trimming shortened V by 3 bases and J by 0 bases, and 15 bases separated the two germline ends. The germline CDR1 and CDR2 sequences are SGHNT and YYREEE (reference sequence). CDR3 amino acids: CASSSDGKGLNTEAFF. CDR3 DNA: TGTGCCAGCAGCTCGGACGGGAAGGGGTTGAACACTGAAGCTTTCTTT.

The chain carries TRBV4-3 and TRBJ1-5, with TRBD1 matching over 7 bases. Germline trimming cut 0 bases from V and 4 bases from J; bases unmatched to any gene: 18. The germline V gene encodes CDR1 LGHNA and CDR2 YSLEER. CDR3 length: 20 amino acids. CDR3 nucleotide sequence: TGCGCCAGCAGCCAAGATCACCCCGGACAGGCGTACAGCAGAAATCAGCCCCAGCATTTT. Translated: CASSQDHPGQAYSRNQPQHF.

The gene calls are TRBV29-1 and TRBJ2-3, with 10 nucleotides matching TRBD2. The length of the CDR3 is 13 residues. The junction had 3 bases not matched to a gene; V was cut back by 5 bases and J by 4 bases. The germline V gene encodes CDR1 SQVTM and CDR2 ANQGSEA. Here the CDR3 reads CSVPSGSADTQYF. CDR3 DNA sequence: TGCAGCGTTCCTAGCGGGAGTGCAGATACGCAGTATTTT.

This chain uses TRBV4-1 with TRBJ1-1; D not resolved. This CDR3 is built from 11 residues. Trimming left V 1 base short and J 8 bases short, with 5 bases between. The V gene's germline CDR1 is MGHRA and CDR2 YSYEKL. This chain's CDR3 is CASSQAKEAFF. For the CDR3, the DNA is TGCGCCAGCAGCCAAGCCAAGGAAGCTTTCTTT.

The CDR3: CASSYTRNEQFF. The CDR3 DNA reads TGTGCCAGCAGTTACACTCGAAATGAGCAGTTCTTC. This chain links TRBV6-6 with TRBJ2-1, with unresolved D. This CDR3 comprises 12 residues. Germline CDR1 and CDR2: MNHNY and SVGAGI (reference sequence). Deletions cut 2 bases from V and 7 bases from J, with 6 bases between.

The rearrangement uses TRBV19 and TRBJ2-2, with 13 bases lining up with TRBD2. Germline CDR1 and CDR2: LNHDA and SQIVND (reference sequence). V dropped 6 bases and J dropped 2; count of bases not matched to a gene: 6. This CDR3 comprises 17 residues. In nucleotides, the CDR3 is TGTGCCAGTAGACCGGGACTAGCGGGAAGTAACACCGGGGAGCTGTTTTTT. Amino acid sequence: CASRPGLAGSNTGELFF. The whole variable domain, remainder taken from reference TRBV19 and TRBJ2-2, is DGGITQSPKYLFRKEGQNVTLSCEQNLNHDAMYWYRQDPGQGLRLIYYSQIVNDFQKGDIAEGYSVSREKKESFPLTVTSAQKNPTAFYLCASRPGLAGSNTGELFFGEGSRLTVL.

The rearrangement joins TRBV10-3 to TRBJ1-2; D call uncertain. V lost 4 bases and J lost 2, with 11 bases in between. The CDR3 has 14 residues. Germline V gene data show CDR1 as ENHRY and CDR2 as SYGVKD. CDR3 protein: CAISATARNYGYTF. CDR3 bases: TGTGCCATCAGTGCCACAGCGCGGAACTATGGCTACACCTTC.

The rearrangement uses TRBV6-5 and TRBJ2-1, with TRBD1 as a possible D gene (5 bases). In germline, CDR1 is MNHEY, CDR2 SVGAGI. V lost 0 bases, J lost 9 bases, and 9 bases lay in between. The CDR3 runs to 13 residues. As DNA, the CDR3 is TGTGCCAGCAGTTACTCTATAGGGGTTGAGCAGTTCTTC. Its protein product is CASSYSIGVEQFF.

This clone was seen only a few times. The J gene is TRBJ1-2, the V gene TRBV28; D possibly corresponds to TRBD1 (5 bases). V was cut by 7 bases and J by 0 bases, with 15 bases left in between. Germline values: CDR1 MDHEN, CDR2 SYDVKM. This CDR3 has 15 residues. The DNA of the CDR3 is TGTGCCAGCACCCGAGACAGTGTGGCTAACTATGGCTACACCTTC. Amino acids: CASTRDSVANYGYTF.

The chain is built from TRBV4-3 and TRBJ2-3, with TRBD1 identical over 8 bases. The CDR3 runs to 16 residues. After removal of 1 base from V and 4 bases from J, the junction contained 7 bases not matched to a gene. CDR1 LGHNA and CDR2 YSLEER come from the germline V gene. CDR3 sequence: CASSQGQGFRADTQYF. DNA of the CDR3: TGCGCCAGCAGCCAAGGACAGGGGTTTAGGGCAGATACGCAGTATTTT.

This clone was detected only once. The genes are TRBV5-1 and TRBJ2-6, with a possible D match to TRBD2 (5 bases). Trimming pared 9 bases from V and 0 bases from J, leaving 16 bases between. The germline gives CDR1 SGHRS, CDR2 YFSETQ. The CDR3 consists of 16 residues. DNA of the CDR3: TGCGCCACCGGGATTGGCAGGTCCTCTGGGGCCAACGTCCTGACTTTC. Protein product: CATGIGRSSGANVLTF.

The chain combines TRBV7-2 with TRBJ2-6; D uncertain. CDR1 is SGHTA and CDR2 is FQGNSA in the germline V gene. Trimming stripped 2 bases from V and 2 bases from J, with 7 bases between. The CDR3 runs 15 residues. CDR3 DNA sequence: TGTGCCAGCAGCTTAAGTGTTGCTGGGGCCAACGTCCTGACTTTC. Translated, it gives CASSLSVAGANVLTF.

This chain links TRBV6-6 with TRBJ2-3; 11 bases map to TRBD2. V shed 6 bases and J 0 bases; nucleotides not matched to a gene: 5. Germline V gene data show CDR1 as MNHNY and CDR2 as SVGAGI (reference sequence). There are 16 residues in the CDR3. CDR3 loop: CASRSGLAVSTDTQYF. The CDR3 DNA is TGTGCCAGCAGATCGGGACTAGCGGTGAGCACAGATACGCAGTATTTT.

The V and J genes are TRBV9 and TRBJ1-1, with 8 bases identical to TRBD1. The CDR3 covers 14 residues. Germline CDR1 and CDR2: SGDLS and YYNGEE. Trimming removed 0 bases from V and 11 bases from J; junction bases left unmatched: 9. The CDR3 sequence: CASSVEAGGEVAFF. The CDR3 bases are TGTGCCAGCAGCGTAGAGGCAGGGGGCGAGGTGGCTTTCTTT.

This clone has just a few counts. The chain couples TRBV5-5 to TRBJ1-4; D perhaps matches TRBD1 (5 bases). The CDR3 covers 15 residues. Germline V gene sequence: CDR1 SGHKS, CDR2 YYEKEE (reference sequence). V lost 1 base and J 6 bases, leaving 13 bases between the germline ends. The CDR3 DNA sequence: TGTGCCAGCAGCTTGACCCCCCCCAGGGATGAAAAACTGTTTTTT. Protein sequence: CASSLTPPRDEKLFF.

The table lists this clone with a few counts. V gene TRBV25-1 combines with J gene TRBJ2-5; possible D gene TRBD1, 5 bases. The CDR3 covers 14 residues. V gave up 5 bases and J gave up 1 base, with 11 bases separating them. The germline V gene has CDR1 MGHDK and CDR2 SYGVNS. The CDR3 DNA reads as TGTGCCAGCAGTCCACAGGCTATCCAAGAGACCCAGTACTTC. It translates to CASSPQAIQETQYF.

CDR3 loop: CASSLAGAEYNEQFF. The CDR3 coding sequence is TGTGCCAGCAGCTTAGCGGGAGCTGAGTACAATGAGCAGTTCTTC. J is TRBJ2-1 and V is TRBV7-3; TRBD2 aligns across 7 bases. V shed 2 bases and J 4 bases; nucleotides not matched to a gene: 5. Germline V CDR1 and CDR2: SGHTA, FQGTGA. The CDR3 loop spans 15 amino acids.

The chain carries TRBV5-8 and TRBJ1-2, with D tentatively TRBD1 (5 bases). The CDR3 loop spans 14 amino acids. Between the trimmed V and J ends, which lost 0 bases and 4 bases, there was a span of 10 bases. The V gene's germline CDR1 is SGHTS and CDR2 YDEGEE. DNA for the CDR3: TGTGCCAGCAGCTTGGGTACGGGACCCTATGGCTACACCTTC. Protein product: CASSLGTGPYGYTF.

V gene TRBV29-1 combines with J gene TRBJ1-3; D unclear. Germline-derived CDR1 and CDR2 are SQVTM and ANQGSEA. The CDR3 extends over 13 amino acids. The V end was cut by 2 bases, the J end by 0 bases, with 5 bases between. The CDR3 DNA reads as TGCAGCGTTGAACAAAGCTCTGGAAACACCATATATTTT. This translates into CSVEQSSGNTIYF.

The CDR3 DNA sequence: TGTGCCAGCAAGGCGAGTATGAGCCAAGAGACCCAGTACTTC. Translating gives CASKASMSQETQYF. The V and J genes are TRBV2 and TRBJ2-5; D is uncertain. Looked up from germline, CDR1 is SNHLY and CDR2 is FYNNEI. Trimming left V 7 bases short and J 1 base short, with 13 bases between. The CDR3 runs to 14 residues.